This is a list of T cell receptor beta chains from one sample in a study of CD4+ T cells in melanoma. The repertoire was sequenced with immunoSEQ multiplex PCR; TCRdb's copy has only in-frame clones and lacks some. Of approximately 110,000 clones in the sample, over 80% were seen once. Specimen: peripheral blood. Receptors were obtained from a human donor with melanoma. The CDR3 runs from the conserved cysteine through the conserved F or W. Fields, in order: V gene, D gene, clone size, J gene, CDR3 protein, CDR3 DNA. A D gene is named only where the DNA matches it firmly. A row's size may be missing; if present it is once, few, many or a size class.

V gene: TRBV11-2; D gene: -; clone size: -; J gene: TRBJ2-5; CDR3 protein: CASSPQGLPYQETQYF; CDR3 DNA: TGTGCCAGCAGCCCACAGGGCTTACCGTACCAAGAGACCCAGTACTTC
V gene: TRBV7-9; D gene: -; clone size: -; J gene: TRBJ2-5; CDR3 protein: CASSFIQETQYF; CDR3 DNA: TGTGCCAGCAGCTTTATCCAAGAGACCCAGTACTTC
V gene: TRBV4-1; D gene: TRBD2; clone size: -; J gene: TRBJ2-3; CDR3 protein: CASSPRTSGSTDTQYF; CDR3 DNA: TGCGCCAGCAGCCCGCGGACTAGCGGGAGCACAGATACGCAGTATTTT
V gene: TRBV6-5; D gene: TRBD2; clone size: -; J gene: TRBJ2-2; CDR3 protein: CASSYQQGGTGELFF; CDR3 DNA: TGTGCCAGCAGTTACCAGCAGGGAGGGACCGGGGAGCTGTTTTTT
V gene: TRBV10-3; D gene: -; clone size: -; J gene: TRBJ1-4; CDR3 protein: CAISESEATNEKLFF; CDR3 DNA: TGTGCCATCAGTGAGTCGGAAGCAACTAATGAAAAACTGTTTTTT
V gene: TRBV27; D gene: -; clone size: -; J gene: TRBJ2-7; CDR3 protein: CASSASWGSLSYEQYF; CDR3 DNA: TGTGCCAGCAGTGCCTCCTGGGGGAGTCTTTCCTACGAGCAGTACTTC
V gene: TRBV19; D gene: TRBD2; clone size: -; J gene: TRBJ2-2; CDR3 protein: CASSISGTSLTGELFF; CDR3 DNA: TGTGCCAGTAGTATATCAGGGACTAGCCTCACCGGGGAGCTGTTTTTT
V gene: TRBV7-9; D gene: -; clone size: -; J gene: TRBJ1-2; CDR3 protein: CASSLDHTGLNYGYTF; CDR3 DNA: TGTGCCAGCAGCTTAGACCATACAGGGCTCAACTATGGCTACACCTTC
V gene: TRBV4-3; D gene: TRBD2; clone size: -; J gene: TRBJ2-1; CDR3 protein: CASSQVYASGRNEQFF; CDR3 DNA: TGCGCCAGCAGCCAAGTTTACGCTAGCGGGAGGAATGAGCAGTTCTTC
V gene: TRBV4-3; D gene: -; clone size: once; J gene: TRBJ2-7; CDR3 protein: CASSQDQGRAYEQYF; CDR3 DNA: TGCGCCAGCAGCCAAGATCAGGGAAGGGCCTACGAGCAGTACTTC
V gene: TRBV27; D gene: -; clone size: -; J gene: TRBJ2-7; CDR3 protein: CASSYILGRHIYSYEQYF; CDR3 DNA: TGTGCCAGCAGTTATATCCTAGGCCGACATATCTACTCCTACGAGCAGTACTTC
V gene: TRBV7-9; D gene: -; clone size: -; J gene: TRBJ1-6; CDR3 protein: CASSLVTTYSPLHF; CDR3 DNA: TGTGCCAGCAGCTTAGTGACTACCTATTCACCCCTCCACTTT
V gene: TRBV7-3; D gene: -; clone size: -; J gene: TRBJ2-3; CDR3 protein: CASSSGLLGGTDTQYF; CDR3 DNA: TGTGCCAGCAGCTCTGGACTCCTCGGGGGCACAGATACGCAGTATTTT
V gene: TRBV7-9; D gene: TRBD2; clone size: -; J gene: TRBJ2-5; CDR3 protein: CAKEREYQETQYF; CDR3 DNA: TGTGCCAAGGAGCGGGAGTACCAAGAGACCCAGTACTTC
V gene: TRBV28; D gene: TRBD2; clone size: -; J gene: TRBJ2-3; CDR3 protein: CASSFGYLAGRGTDTQYF; CDR3 DNA: TGTGCCAGCAGTTTTGGGTACCTAGCGGGACGGGGCACAGATACGCAGTATTTT
V gene: TRBV30; D gene: TRBD1; clone size: once; J gene: TRBJ1-6; CDR3 protein: CAWSGTGGPGNSPLHF; CDR3 DNA: TGTGCCTGGAGCGGGACAGGAGGGCCTGGGAATTCACCCCTCCACTTT
V gene: TRBV7-2; D gene: -; clone size: -; J gene: TRBJ1-3; CDR3 protein: CASSSLYPTGNTIYF; CDR3 DNA: TGTGCCAGCAGCTCACTATACCCCACTGGAAACACCATATATTTT
V gene: TRBV7-9; D gene: -; clone size: -; J gene: TRBJ2-7; CDR3 protein: CASSLAGGYEQYF; CDR3 DNA: TGTGCCAGCAGCTTAGCGGGAGGCTACGAGCAGTACTTC
V gene: TRBV28; D gene: -; clone size: -; J gene: TRBJ2-5; CDR3 protein: CASSWGETQYF; CDR3 DNA: TGTGCCAGCAGCTGGGGGGAGACCCAGTACTTC
V gene: TRBV7-6; D gene: -; clone size: -; J gene: TRBJ2-3; CDR3 protein: CASSGPVRDTQYF; CDR3 DNA: TGTGCCAGCAGCGGTCCTGTACGGGATACGCAGTATTTT
V gene: TRBV4-3; D gene: -; clone size: -; J gene: TRBJ2-6; CDR3 protein: CASSPGLTSSGANVLTF; CDR3 DNA: TGCGCCAGCAGCCCGGGCCTGACTAGTTCTGGGGCCAACGTCCTGACTTTC
V gene: TRBV7-3; D gene: -; clone size: -; J gene: TRBJ2-3; CDR3 protein: CASSPYRTLGIDTQYF; CDR3 DNA: TGTGCCAGCAGCCCCTACCGGACCTTGGGGATAGATACGCAGTATTTT
V gene: TRBV7-3; D gene: -; clone size: -; J gene: TRBJ2-1; CDR3 protein: CASSPSGGNNEQFF; CDR3 DNA: TGTGCCAGCAGCCCCTCGGGCGGTAACAATGAGCAGTTCTTC
V gene: TRBV19; D gene: -; clone size: -; J gene: TRBJ1-3; CDR3 protein: CASLPREFDSGNTIYF; CDR3 DNA: TGTGCCAGCCTCCCGCGGGAGTTTGACTCTGGAAACACCATATATTTT
V gene: TRBV5-3; D gene: TRBD2; clone size: -; J gene: TRBJ2-2; CDR3 protein: CARSLTVSAGGLDTGELFF; CDR3 DNA: TGTGCCAGAAGCTTGACGGTTTCGGCGGGGGGACTTGACACCGGGGAGCTGTTTTTT
V gene: TRBV4-1; D gene: -; clone size: -; J gene: TRBJ2-7; CDR3 protein: CASSQDFKARISTYEQYF; CDR3 DNA: TGCGCCAGCAGCCAAGATTTCAAGGCCCGAATTTCTACCTACGAGCAGTACTTC
V gene: TRBV7-9; D gene: -; clone size: -; J gene: TRBJ1-5; CDR3 protein: CASSSDGQPQHF; CDR3 DNA: TGTGCCAGCAGCTCCGACGGTCAGCCCCAGCATTTT
V gene: TRBV9; D gene: -; clone size: few; J gene: TRBJ1-1; CDR3 protein: CASSVLQGNTEAFF; CDR3 DNA: TGTGCCAGCAGCGTACTACAGGGGAACACTGAAGCTTTCTTT
V gene: TRBV11-2; D gene: -; clone size: -; J gene: TRBJ1-2; CDR3 protein: CASSLGYRTYGYTF; CDR3 DNA: TGTGCCAGCAGCTTAGGTTACAGGACCTATGGCTACACCTTC